One and the same sample provided the 10 T cell receptor beta chains below, sequenced in a study of CD8+ T cells in alopecia areata. Investigators isolated RNA and reverse transcribed it into cDNA to act as the sequencing template. Here immunoSEQ multiplex PCR was the method, and the copy in TCRdb shows in-frame clones only, minus some. The sample yields about 110,000 clones, 59% seen once. The sample taken for sequencing was CD8+ T cells sorted from blood. The receptor source for this set is a human donor in good health.

The gene calls are TRBV2 and TRBJ2-7; a possible D gene is TRBD1 (5 bases). The CDR3 is 14 amino acids. Deletions cut 4 bases from V and 4 bases from J, with 14 bases between. Germline V lookup: CDR1 SNHLY, CDR2 FYNNEI. The CDR3 protein is CASSGGQWDYEQYF. In nucleotides, the CDR3 is TGTGCCAGCAGTGGGGGCCAGTGGGATTACGAGCAGTACTTC. Complete variable domain (other parts from reference TRBV2 and TRBJ2-7): EPEVTQTPSHQVTQMGQEVILRCVPISNHLYFYWYRQILGQKVEFLVSFYNNEISEKSEIFDDQFSVERPDGSNFTLKIRSTKLEDSAMYFCASSGGQWDYEQYFGPGTRLTVT.

This chain joins TRBV13 and TRBJ2-5; D may be TRBD1 (6 bases). The CDR3 consists of 15 residues. CDR1 and CDR2 (germline): PRHDT, FYEKMQ (reference sequence). With 5 bases removed from V and 5 bases from J, the gap between germline ends came to 18 bases. The CDR3 reads CASSPARDTPETQYF. The CDR3 DNA sequence: TGTGCCAGCAGCCCAGCACGGGACACACCGGAGACCCAGTACTTC.

The V gene is TRBV6-4, the J gene TRBJ2-1, with TRBD1 identical over 8 bases. The V segment lost 5 bases and the J segment 7 bases; nucleotides outside the gene matches: 10. From germline, CDR1 is MRHNA and CDR2 SNTAGT. This CDR3 has 15 amino acids. CDR3 sequence: CASSPSGTGENEQFF. As DNA, the CDR3 is TGTGCCAGCAGTCCCTCGGGGACAGGAGAGAATGAGCAGTTCTTC.

This clone came up a few times. V usage is TRBV5-6 and J usage is TRBJ2-3, with D uncertain. V lost 1 base, J lost 4 bases, and 7 bases lay in between. The CDR3 consists of 13 residues. Per germline, CDR1 SGHDT and CDR2 YYEEEE. The CDR3 loop is CASSLSSADTQYF. The CDR3 DNA reads as TGTGCCAGCAGCTTGTCATCGGCAGATACGCAGTATTTT.

The chain has TRBV28 and TRBJ2-2; D not certain. Trimming cost V 3 bases and J 4 bases, with 15 bases left between them. CDR1 is MDHEN and CDR2 is SYDVKM in the germline V gene. The CDR3 spans 16 residues. Here the CDR3 reads CASSFQARVRTGELFF. Written as DNA, the CDR3 is TGTGCCAGCAGTTTTCAAGCTCGCGTTCGCACCGGGGAGCTGTTTTTT.

In nucleotides, the CDR3 is TGTGCCAGCAGTTTAGGACAGATCCCGAACACCGGGGAGCTGTTTTTT. Translating gives CASSLGQIPNTGELFF. V and J are TRBV27 and TRBJ2-2; D possibly corresponds to TRBD1 (6 bases). Trimming took 2 bases from V and 0 from J, leaving 10 bases between them. Looked up from germline, CDR1 is MNHEY and CDR2 is SMNVEV (reference sequence). The CDR3 has 16 amino acids.

The rearrangement links TRBV13 to TRBJ1-4, with 9 bases lining up with TRBD1. This CDR3 is built from 16 residues. The J segment lost 8 bases and the V segment lost 5 bases, leaving 12 bases of the junction unmatched. The germline gives CDR1 PRHDT, CDR2 FYEKMQ (reference sequence). CDR3 in amino acids: CASSPSPGTGTEKLFF. The DNA for the CDR3 is TGTGCCAGCAGCCCGTCACCCGGGACAGGGACGGAAAAACTGTTTTTT.

The rearrangement links TRBV9 to TRBJ1-4; 7 bases map to TRBD1. The germline V gene encodes CDR1 SGDLS and CDR2 YYNGEE. This CDR3 spans 14 amino acids. V dropped 3 bases and J dropped 7; count of bases not matched to a gene: 6. The DNA for the CDR3 is TGTGCCAGCAGCGCTGCAGGGGGGAGTGAAAAACTGTTTTTT. Its translation: CASSAAGGSEKLFF.

This clone was seen a handful of times. The chain carries TRBV7-9 and TRBJ2-5, with TRBD2 matching over 9 bases. V shed 1 base and J 4 bases; nucleotides not matched to a gene: 13. There are 18 residues in the CDR3. Looked up from germline, CDR1 is SEHNR and CDR2 is FQNEAQ (reference sequence). DNA of the CDR3: TGTGCCAGCAGCTTAGGCGGAGTAGCGGGGGATACCAGAGAGACCCAGTACTTC. Protein: CASSLGGVAGDTRETQYF.

This clone was counted once. The chain joins TRBV4-3 to TRBJ1-6; D is unresolved. CDR3 length equals 18 residues. The germline gives CDR1 LGHNA, CDR2 YSLEER. Trimming shortened V by 3 bases and J by 0 bases, and 15 bases separated the two germline ends. The CDR3 region is CASSQGITGSSYNSPLHF. The CDR3 nucleotides are TGCGCCAGCAGCCAGGGGATTACGGGGAGCTCCTATAATTCACCCCTCCACTTT.